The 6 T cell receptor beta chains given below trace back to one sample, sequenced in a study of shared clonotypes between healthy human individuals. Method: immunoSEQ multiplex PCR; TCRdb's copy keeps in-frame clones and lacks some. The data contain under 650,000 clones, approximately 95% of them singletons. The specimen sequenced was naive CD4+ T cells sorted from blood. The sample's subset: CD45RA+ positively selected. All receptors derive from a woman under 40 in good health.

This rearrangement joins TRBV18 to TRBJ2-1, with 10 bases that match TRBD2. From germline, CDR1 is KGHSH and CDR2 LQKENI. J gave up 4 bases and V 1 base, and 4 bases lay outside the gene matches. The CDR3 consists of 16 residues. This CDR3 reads CASSPQGLASYNEQFF. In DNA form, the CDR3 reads TGTGCCAGCTCACCACAGGGACTAGCGAGTTACAATGAGCAGTTCTTC.

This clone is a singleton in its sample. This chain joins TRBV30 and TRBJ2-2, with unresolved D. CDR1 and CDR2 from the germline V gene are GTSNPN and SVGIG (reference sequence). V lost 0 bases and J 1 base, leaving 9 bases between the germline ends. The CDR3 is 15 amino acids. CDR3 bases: TGTGCCTGGAGTGTGCAGGCCAAGAACACCGGGGAGCTGTTTTTT. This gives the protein CAWSVQAKNTGELFF. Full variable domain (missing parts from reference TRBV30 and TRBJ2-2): SQTIHQWPATLVQPVGSPLSLECTVEGTSNPNLYWYRQAAGRGLQLLFYSVGIGQISSEVPQNLSASRPQDRQFILSSKKLLLSDSGFYLCAWSVQAKNTGELFFGEGSRLTVL.

The DNA of the CDR3 is TGTGCCTGGAGCGTCACCGGGACTAGCGGGATGGGGCAGTTCTTC. This gives the protein CAWSVTGTSGMGQFF. The chain uses TRBV30 and TRBJ2-1; 13 nucleotides agree with TRBD2. Trimming at V came to 3 bases and at J to 12 bases, leaving 11 bases not matched to a gene. The CDR3 spans 15 residues. The V gene's germline CDR1 is GTSNPN and CDR2 SVGIG (reference sequence).

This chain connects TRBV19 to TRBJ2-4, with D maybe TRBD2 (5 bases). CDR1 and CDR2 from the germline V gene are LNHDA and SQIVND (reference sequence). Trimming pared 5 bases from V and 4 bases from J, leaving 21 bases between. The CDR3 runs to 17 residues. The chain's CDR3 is CASSPRRAPSSKNIQYF. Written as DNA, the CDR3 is TGTGCCAGTAGTCCGCGGCGGGCTCCAAGTTCAAAAAACATTCAGTACTTC.

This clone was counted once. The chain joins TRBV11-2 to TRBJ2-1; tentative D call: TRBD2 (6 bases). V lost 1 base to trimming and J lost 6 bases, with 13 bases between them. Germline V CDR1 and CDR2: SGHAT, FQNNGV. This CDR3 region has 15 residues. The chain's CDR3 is CASSLVSSELNEQFF. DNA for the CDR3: TGTGCCAGCAGCTTAGTGTCTAGCGAACTCAATGAGCAGTTCTTC.

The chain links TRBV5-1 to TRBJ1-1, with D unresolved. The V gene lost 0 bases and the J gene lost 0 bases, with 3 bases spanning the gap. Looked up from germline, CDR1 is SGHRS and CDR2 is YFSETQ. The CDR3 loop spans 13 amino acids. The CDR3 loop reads CASSLGMNTEAFF. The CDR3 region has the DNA TGCGCCAGCAGCTTGGGAATGAACACTGAAGCTTTCTTT.